This TCR beta chain was observed in a study of CD8 T cells in ankylosing spondylitis. Study observations and caveats: The clones that were linked to disease were reported to be significantly enriched in matched synovial fluid samples from ankylosing spondylitis patients. Reactive arthritis synovial fluid and blood previously showed some of these motif variants. One TCR beta motif, made up of several highly homologous variants, appeared characteristic of ankylosing spondylitis blood.

By quantitative 5'-RACE with molecular barcodes, the TCR beta libraries were made. TCRdb re-analysed the 5' RACE reads in MiXCR, keeping a single row per CDR3 protein. This table holds roughly 200,000 distinct CDR3 sequences, 9.5% to 15% found once. Germline assignment: CDR1 LNHDA and CDR2 SQIVND (reference sequence). The CDR3 runs to 14 residues. V was pared by 5 bases and J by 6 bases, with 4 bases of the junction left unmatched. Notes on this clonotype: Its antigen is as yet unknown.

This receptor was identified in a male donor with ankylosing spondylitis or in good health (not recorded which). The specimen sequenced was blood, either unsorted or a sorted T cell fraction (not recorded which). This rearrangement joins TRBV19 to TRBJ2-3; 11 bases are a match to TRBD2. CDR3 in DNA: TGTGCCAGTAGTTCCCGGACTAGCGGGGATACGCAGTATTTT. Translation gives CASSSRTSGDTQYF.